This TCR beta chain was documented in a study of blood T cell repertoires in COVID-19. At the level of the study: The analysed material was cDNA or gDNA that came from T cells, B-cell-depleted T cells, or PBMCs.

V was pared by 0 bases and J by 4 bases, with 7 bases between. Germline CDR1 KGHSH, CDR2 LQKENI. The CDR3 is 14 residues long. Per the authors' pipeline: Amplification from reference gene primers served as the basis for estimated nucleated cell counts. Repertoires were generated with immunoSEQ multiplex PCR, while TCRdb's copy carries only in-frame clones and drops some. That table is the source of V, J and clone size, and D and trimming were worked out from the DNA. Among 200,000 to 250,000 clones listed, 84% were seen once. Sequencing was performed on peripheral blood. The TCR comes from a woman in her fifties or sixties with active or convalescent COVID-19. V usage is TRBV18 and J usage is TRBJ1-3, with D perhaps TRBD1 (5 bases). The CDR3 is CASSPPQGGNTIYF. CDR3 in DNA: TGTGCCAGCTCACCACCGCAGGGCGGAAACACCATATATTTT.